This TCR beta chain came from a study of cytotoxic CD8 clonotypes in ibrutinib-treated CLL. Study-level background: Partial responses totalled approximately 25 and complete responses 2; after median 68 months, about 14 remained remitted and approximately 12 progressed. Study outcomes and limitations: Patients showed higher baseline clonality than age-matched healthy donors, and it tracked circulating CD8+ T-cell counts.

About 2.2 micrograms of genomic DNA came from cryopreserved PBMCs for TCR beta libraries. Some clones are missing from TCRdb's copy, which holds only in-frame ones; the method was immunoSEQ multiplex PCR. Here the sample spans 120,000 to 150,000 clones, 70% to 85% being singletons. Losses at the gene ends were 1 base for V and 5 bases for J; bases not matched to a gene: 2. In germline, CDR1 is SGHTA, CDR2 FQGTGA. The CDR3 spans 14 residues. As for this clone: Its antigen remains unidentified.

This chain links TRBV7-3 with TRBJ2-4; TRBD1 agrees at 7 bases. Material: PBMCs, obtained after 12 months of ibrutinib treatment. This clonotype originated in a human donor with chronic lymphocytic leukemia. The CDR3 spells CASSLNRGQNIQYF. The CDR3 DNA follows: TGTGCCAGCAGCTTAAACAGGGGCCAAAACATTCAGTACTTC.